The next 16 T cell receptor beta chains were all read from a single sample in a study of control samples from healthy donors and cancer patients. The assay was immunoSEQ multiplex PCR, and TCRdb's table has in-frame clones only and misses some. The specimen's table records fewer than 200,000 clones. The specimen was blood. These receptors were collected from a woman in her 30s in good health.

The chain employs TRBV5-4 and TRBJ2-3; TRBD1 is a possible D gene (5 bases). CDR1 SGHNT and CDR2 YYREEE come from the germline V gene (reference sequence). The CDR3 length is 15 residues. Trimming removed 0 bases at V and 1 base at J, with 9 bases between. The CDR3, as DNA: TGTGCCAGCAGCTTGGATAAGGGGCGCACAGATACGCAGTATTTT. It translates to CASSLDKGRTDTQYF.

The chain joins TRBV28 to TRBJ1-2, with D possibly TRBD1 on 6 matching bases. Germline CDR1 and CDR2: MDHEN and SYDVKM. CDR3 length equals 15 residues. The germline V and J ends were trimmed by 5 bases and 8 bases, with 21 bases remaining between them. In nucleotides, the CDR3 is TGTGCCAGCAGTCCGCACACTCAGGGGCTGAGAGGCTACACCTTC. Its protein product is CASSPHTQGLRGYTF.

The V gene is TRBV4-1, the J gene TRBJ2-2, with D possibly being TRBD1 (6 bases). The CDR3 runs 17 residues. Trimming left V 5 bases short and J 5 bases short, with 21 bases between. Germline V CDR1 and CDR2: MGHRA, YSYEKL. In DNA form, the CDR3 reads TGCGCCAGCAGCTTTGGGGCAAGGACAGACGGTACCGGGGAGCTGTTTTTT. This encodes CASSFGARTDGTGELFF.

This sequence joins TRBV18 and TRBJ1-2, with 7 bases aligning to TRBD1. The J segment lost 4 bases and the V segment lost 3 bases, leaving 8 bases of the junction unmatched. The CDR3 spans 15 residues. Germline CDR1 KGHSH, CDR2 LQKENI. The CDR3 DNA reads TGTGCCAGCTCACCCGTATCGACAGGGACCTATGGCTACACCTTC. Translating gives CASSPVSTGTYGYTF.

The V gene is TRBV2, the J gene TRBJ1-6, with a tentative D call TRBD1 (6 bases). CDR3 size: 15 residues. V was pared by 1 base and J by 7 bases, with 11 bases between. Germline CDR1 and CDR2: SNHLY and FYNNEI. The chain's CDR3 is CASSEDRVFNSPLHF. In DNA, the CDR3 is TGTGCCAGCAGTGAAGACAGGGTTTTCAATTCACCCCTCCACTTT.

CDR3 residues: CASSYQGPNSPLHF. DNA for the CDR3: TGTGCCAGCAGTTACCAGGGGCCCAATTCACCCCTCCACTTT. The genes are TRBV6-6 and TRBJ1-6; possible D gene TRBD1, 6 bases. This CDR3 spans 14 amino acids. CDR1 and CDR2 from the germline V gene are MNHNY and SVGAGI (reference sequence). The V end was cut by 2 bases, the J end by 7 bases, with 9 bases between.

The CDR3 sequence is CASSPSGAVNTEAFF. The CDR3 coding sequence is TGTGCCAGCAGTCCTTCGGGGGCGGTGAACACTGAAGCTTTCTTT. The chain employs TRBV7-2 and TRBJ1-1; D is possibly TRBD1 (6 bases). The germline V and J ends were trimmed by 6 bases and 0 bases, with 14 bases remaining between them. The CDR3 covers 15 residues. The V gene's germline CDR1 is SGHTA and CDR2 FQGNSA.

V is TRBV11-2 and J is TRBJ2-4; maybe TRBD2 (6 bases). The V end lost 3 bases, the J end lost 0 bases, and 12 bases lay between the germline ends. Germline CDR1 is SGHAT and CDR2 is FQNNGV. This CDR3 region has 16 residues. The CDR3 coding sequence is TGTGCCAGCAGCTTCGGTCGGGGACTAGCCAAAAACATTCAGTACTTC. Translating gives CASSFGRGLAKNIQYF. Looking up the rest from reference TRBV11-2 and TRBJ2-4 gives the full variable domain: EAGVAQSPRYKIIEKRQSVAFWCNPISGHATLYWYQQILGQGPKLLIQFQNNGVVDDSQLPKDRFSAERLKGVDSTLKIQPAKLEDSAVYLCASSFGRGLAKNIQYFGAGTRLSVL.

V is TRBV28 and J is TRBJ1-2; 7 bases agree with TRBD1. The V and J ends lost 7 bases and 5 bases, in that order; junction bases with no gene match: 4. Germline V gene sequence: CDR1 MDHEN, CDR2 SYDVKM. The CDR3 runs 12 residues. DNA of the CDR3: TGTGCCAGCAAAGGGGGCAGGTATGGCTACACCTTC. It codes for CASKGGRYGYTF.

In nucleotides, the CDR3 is TGTGCCAGCAGCTTAGTGCCGACGGGGGATAGCAATCAGCCCCAGCATTTT. This codes for CASSLVPTGDSNQPQHF. The chain couples TRBV7-2 to TRBJ1-5; perhaps TRBD1 as D (5 bases). The CDR3 length is 17 residues. Trimming removed 1 base from V and 0 bases from J, with 13 bases in between. Germline assignment: CDR1 SGHTA and CDR2 FQGNSA. The full variable domain, in which reference TRBV7-2 and TRBJ1-5 provide the parts outside the CDR3, is GAGVSQSPSNKVTEKGKDVELRCDPISGHTALYWYRQSLGQGLEFLIYFQGNSAPDKSGLPSDRFSAERTGGSVSTLTIQRTQQEDSAVYLCASSLVPTGDSNQPQHFGDGTRLSIL.

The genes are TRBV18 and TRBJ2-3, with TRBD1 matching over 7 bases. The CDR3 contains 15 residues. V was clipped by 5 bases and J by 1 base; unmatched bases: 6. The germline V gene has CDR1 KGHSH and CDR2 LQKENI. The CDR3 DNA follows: TGTGCCAGCTCAACAACAGGACAGGGCACAGATACGCAGTATTTT. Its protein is CASSTTGQGTDTQYF. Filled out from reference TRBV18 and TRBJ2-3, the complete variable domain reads NAGVMQNPRHLVRRRGQEARLRCSPMKGHSHVYWYRQLPEEGLKFMVYLQKENIIDESGMPKERFSAEFPKEGPSILRIQQVVRGDSAAYFCASSTTGQGTDTQYFGPGTRLTVL.

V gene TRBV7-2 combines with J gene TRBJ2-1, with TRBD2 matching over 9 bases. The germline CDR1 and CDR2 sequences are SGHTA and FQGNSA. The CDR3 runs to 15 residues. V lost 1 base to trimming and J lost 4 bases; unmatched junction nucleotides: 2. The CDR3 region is CASSLDSGGYNEQFF. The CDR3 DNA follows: TGTGCCAGCAGCTTAGATAGCGGGGGTTACAATGAGCAGTTCTTC. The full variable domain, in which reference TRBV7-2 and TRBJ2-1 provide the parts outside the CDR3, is GAGVSQSPSNKVTEKGKDVELRCDPISGHTALYWYRQSLGQGLEFLIYFQGNSAPDKSGLPSDRFSAERTGGSVSTLTIQRTQQEDSAVYLCASSLDSGGYNEQFFGPGTRLTVL.

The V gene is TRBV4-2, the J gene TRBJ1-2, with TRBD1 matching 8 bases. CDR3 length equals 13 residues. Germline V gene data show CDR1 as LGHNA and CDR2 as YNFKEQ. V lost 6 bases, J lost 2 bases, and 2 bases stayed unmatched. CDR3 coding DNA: TGTGCCAGCAGAGGACAGGGAAACTATGGCTACACCTTC. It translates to CASRGQGNYGYTF.

The CDR3, as DNA: TGTGCCAGCAGCTTAGGCCCGGCAGGAGGAGAAAAACTGTTTTTT. Its protein is CASSLGPAGGEKLFF. The rearrangement uses TRBV7-2 and TRBJ1-4; no reliable D call. Deletions cut 1 base from V and 8 bases from J, with 14 bases between. CDR1 and CDR2 (germline): SGHTA, FQGNSA. The CDR3 length is 15 residues.

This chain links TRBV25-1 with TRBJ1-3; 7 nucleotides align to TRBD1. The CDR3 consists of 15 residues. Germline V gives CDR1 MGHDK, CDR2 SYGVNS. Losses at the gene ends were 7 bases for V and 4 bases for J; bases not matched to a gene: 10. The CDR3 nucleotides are TGTGCCAGCACAAAATCGACAGGGTCGGGAAACACCATATATTTT. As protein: CASTKSTGSGNTIYF. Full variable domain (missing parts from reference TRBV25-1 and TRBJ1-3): EADIYQTPRYLVIGTGKKITLECSQTMGHDKMYWYQQDPGMELHLIHYSYGVNSTEKGDLSSESTVSRIRTEHFPLTLESARPSHTSQYLCASTKSTGSGNTIYFGEGSWLTVV.

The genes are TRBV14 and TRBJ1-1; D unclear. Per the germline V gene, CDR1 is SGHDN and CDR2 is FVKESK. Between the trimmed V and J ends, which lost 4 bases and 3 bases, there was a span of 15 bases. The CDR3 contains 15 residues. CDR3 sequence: CASSPGGFGDTEAFF. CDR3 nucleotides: TGTGCCAGCAGCCCTGGCGGGTTCGGGGACACTGAAGCTTTCTTT.